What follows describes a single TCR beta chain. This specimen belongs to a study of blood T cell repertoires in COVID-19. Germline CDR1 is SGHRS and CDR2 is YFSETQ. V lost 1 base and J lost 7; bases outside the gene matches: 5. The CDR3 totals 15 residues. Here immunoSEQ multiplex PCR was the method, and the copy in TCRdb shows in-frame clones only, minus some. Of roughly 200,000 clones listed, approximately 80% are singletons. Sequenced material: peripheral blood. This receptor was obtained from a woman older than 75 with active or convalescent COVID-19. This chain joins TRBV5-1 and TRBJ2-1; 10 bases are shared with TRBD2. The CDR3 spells CASSLKLAGENEQFF. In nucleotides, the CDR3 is TGCGCCAGCAGCTTGAAGCTAGCGGGGGAGAATGAGCAGTTCTTC.